This T cell receptor beta chain is from a study of OX40 agonist ivuxolimab in advanced cancers. Across the study: Dose-escalation patients had hepatocellular carcinoma, melanoma, renal cell or head and neck cancer. Checkpoint inhibitors had been given previously to 35% to 50% of patients.

This clone has more than one count but fewer than ten. There are 13 residues in the CDR3. Germline V lookup: CDR1 SGHVS, CDR2 FQNEAQ. V lost 5 bases to trimming and J lost 3 bases, with 8 bases between them. The assay was immunoSEQ multiplex PCR, and TCRdb's table has in-frame clones only and misses some. Of more than 95,000 clones listed, roughly 95% are singletons. The clonotype was recovered from an adult with an advanced solid tumor such as melanoma, head and neck, liver or kidney cancer. Specimen: CD4+ or CD8+ T cells sorted from blood, collected in a trial of the OX40 agonist ivuxolimab. V and J are TRBV7-8 and TRBJ2-1; a weak D match, TRBD2 (5 bases). CDR3 DNA sequence: TGTGCCAGCAGCCACGACTACTACAATGAGCAGTTCTTC. The encoded protein is CASSHDYYNEQFF.